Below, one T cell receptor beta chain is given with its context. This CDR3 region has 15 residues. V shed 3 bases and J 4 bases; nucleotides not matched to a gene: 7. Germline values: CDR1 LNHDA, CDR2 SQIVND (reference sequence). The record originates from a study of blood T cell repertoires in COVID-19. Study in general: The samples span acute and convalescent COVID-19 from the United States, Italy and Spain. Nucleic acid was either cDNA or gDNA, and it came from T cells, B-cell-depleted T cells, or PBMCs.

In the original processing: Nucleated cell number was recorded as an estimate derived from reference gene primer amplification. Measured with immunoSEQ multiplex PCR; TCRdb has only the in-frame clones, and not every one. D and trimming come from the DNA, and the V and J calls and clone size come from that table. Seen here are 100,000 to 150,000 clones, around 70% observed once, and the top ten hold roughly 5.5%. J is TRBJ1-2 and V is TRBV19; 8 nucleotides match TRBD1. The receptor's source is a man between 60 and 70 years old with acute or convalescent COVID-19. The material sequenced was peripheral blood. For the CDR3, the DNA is TGTGCCAGTAGTATGATGAGACAGGGGTTCTATGGCTACACCTTC. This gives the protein CASSMMRQGFYGYTF. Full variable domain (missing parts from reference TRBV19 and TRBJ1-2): DGGITQSPKYLFRKEGQNVTLSCEQNLNHDAMYWYRQDPGQGLRLIYYSQIVNDFQKGDIAEGYSVSREKKESFPLTVTSAQKNPTAFYLCASSMMRQGFYGYTFGSGTRLTVV.